This T cell receptor beta chain emerged from a study of blood T cell repertoires in COVID-19. Study in general: Collection of acute and convalescent COVID-19 samples took place in the United States, Italy and Spain. PBMCs, B-cell-depleted T cells, or T cells were the source of the cDNA or gDNA that made up the material.

Methods used by the authors: Cell counts per sample came from amplifying reference gene primers. Clones were read by immunoSEQ multiplex PCR, and TCRdb kept only the in-frame ones, dropping some. Clonal size and the V and J genes are those of that table, whereas D and trimming came from the DNA. The data hold around 11,000 clones, with 70% to 90% observed a single time. The V gene's germline CDR1 is SNHLY and CDR2 FYNNEI. This CDR3 contains 12 residues. The V end lost 6 bases, the J end lost 9 bases, and 13 bases lay between the germline ends. Sequences were obtained from peripheral blood. The chain couples TRBV2 to TRBJ2-3; D is unresolved. This clonotype was sampled from a man aged 30-40 years with active or convalescent COVID-19. DNA of the CDR3: TGTGCCAGCAGCCCTAGACCTGCCACGCAGTATTTT. This translates into CASSPRPATQYF. The full variable domain, with the rest looked up from reference TRBV2 and TRBJ2-3, is EPEVTQTPSHQVTQMGQEVILRCVPISNHLYFYWYRQILGQKVEFLVSFYNNEISEKSEIFDDQFSVERPDGSNFTLKIRSTKLEDSAMYFCASSPRPATQYFGPGTRLTVL.